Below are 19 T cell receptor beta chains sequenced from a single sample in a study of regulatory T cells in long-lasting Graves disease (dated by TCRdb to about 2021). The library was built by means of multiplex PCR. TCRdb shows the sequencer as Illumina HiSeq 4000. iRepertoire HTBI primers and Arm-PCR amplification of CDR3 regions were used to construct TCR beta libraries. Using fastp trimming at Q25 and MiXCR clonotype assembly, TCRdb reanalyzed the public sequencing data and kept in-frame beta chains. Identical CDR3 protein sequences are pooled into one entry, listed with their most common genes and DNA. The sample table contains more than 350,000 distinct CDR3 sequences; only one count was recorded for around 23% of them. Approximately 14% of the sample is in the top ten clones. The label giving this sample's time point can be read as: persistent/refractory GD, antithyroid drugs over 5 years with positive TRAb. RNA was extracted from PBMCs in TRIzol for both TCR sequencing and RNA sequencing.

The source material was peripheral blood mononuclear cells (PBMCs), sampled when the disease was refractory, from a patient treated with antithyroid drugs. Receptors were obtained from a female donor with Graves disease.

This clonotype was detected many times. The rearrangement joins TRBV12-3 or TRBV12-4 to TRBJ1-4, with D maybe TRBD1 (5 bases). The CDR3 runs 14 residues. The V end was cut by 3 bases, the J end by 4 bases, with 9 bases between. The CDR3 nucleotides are TGTGCCAGCAGTTTTCAGGACATTAATGAAAAACTGTTTTTT. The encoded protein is CASSFQDINEKLFF.

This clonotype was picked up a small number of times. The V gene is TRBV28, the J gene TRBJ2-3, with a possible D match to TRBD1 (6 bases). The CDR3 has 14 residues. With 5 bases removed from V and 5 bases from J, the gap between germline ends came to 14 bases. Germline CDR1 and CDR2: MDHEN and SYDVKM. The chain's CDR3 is CASSPLEQGDTQYF. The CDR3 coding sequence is TGTGCCAGCAGTCCCCTCGAACAGGGAGATACGCAGTATTTT.

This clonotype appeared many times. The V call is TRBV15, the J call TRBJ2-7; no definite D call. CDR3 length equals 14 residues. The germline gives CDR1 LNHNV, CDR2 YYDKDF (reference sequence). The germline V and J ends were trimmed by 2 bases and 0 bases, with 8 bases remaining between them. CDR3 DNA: TGTGCCACCAGCAGAAACAAAGTCTCCTACGAGCAGTACTTC. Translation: CATSRNKVSYEQYF.

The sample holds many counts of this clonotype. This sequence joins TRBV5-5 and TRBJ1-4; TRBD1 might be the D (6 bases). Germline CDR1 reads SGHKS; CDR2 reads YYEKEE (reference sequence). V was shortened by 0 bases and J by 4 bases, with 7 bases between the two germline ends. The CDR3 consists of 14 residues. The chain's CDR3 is CASSLEGGNEKLFF. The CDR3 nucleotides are TGTGCCAGCAGCTTGGAAGGGGGTAATGAAAAACTGTTTTTT.

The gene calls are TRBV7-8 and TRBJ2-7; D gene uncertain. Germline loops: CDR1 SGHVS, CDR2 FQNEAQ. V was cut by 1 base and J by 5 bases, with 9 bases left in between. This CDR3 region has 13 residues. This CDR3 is CASSLEVADEQYF. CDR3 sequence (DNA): TGTGCCAGCAGCTTAGAGGTCGCGGACGAGCAGTACTTC.

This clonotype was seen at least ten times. Written as DNA, the CDR3 is TGTGCCAGCAGTTTATTCGGGAATAGCAATCAGCCCCAGCATTTT. Translated, it gives CASSLFGNSNQPQHF. V is TRBV27 and J is TRBJ1-5, with D unresolved. This CDR3 is built from 15 residues. Per the germline V gene, CDR1 is MNHEY and CDR2 is SMNVEV (reference sequence). The V end was cut by 1 base, the J end by 0 bases, with 7 bases between.

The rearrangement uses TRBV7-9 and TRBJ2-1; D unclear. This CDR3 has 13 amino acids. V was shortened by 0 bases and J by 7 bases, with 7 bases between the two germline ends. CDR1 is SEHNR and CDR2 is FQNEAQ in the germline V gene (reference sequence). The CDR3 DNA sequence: TGTGCCAGCAGCTTAGCGCTAGAGAATGAGCAGTTCTTC. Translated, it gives CASSLALENEQFF.

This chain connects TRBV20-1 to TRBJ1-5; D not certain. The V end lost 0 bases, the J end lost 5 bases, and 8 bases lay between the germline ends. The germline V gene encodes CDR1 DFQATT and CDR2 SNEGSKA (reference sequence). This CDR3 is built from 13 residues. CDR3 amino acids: CSARELLDQPQHF. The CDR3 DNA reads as TGCAGTGCTAGAGAGCTCCTAGATCAGCCCCAGCATTTT.

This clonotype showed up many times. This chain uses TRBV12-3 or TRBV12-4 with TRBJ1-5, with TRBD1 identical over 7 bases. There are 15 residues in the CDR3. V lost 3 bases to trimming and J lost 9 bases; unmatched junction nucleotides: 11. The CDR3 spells CASSFAQRGRRPQHF. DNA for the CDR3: TGTGCCAGCAGTTTCGCACAGAGGGGGCGCAGGCCCCAGCATTTT.

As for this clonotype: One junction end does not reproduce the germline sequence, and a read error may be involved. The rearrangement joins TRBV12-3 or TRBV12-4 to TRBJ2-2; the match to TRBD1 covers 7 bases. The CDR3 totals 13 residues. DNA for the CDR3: TGTGCCAGCAGTTTGCAGGGCCCAGGGGGGCTGTTTTTT. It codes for CASSLQGPGGLFF.

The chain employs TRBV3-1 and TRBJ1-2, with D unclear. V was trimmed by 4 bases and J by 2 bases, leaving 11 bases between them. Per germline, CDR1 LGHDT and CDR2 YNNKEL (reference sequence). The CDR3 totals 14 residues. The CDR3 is CASSLTLGNYGYTF. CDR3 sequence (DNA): TGTGCCAGCAGCCTCACTCTGGGAAACTATGGCTACACCTTC. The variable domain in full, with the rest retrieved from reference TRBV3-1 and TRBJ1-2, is DTAVSQTPKYLVTQMGNDKSIKCEQNLGHDTMYWYKQDSKKFLKIMFSYNNKELIINETVPNRFSPKSPDKAHLNLHINSLELGDSAVYFCASSLTLGNYGYTFGSGTRLTVV.

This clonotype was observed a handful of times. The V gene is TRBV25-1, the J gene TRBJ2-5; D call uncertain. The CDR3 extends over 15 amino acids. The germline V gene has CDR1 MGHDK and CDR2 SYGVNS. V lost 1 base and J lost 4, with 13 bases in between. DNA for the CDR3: TGTGCCAGCAGTGAATTCGGCAGGTCGGGAGAGACCCAGTACTTC. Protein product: CASSEFGRSGETQYF.

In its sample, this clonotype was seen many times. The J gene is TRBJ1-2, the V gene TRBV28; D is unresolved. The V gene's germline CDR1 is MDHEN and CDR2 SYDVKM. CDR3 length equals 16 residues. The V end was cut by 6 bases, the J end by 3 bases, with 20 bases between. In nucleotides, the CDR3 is TGTGCCAGCAGGCCTTTACTATACCGCGGCGACTATGGCTACACCTTC. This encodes CASRPLLYRGDYGYTF.

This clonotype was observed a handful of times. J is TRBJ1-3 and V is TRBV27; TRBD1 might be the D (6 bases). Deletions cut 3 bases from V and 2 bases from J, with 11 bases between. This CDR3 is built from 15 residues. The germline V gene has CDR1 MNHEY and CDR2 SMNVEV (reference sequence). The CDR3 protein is CASSFTGLPGNTIYF. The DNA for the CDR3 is TGTGCCAGCAGTTTCACAGGGTTACCTGGAAACACCATATATTTT.

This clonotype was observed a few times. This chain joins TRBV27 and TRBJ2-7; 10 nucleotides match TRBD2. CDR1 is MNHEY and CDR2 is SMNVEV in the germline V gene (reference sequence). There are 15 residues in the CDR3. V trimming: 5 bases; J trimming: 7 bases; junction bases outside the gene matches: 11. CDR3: CASSAASGSKYEQYF. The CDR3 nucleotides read TGTGCCAGCAGTGCCGCTAGCGGGAGTAAGTATGAGCAGTACTTC.

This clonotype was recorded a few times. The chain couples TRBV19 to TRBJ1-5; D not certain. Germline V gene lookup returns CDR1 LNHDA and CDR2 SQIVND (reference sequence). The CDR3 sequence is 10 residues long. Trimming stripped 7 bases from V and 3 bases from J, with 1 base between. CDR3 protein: CASNNQPQHF. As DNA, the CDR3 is TGTGCCAGTAACAATCAGCCCCAGCATTTT.

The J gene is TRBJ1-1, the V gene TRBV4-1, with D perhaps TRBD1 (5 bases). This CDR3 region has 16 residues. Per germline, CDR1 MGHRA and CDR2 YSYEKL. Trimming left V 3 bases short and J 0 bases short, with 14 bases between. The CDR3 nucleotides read TGCGCCAGCAGCCACAAACCTCAGGACATGAACACTGAAGCTTTCTTT. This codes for CASSHKPQDMNTEAFF.

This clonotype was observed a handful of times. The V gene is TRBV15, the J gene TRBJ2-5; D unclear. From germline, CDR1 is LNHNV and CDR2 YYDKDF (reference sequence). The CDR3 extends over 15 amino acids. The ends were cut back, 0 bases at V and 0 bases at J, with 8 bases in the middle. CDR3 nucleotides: TGTGCCACCAGCAGAGATATAACGTACCAAGAGACCCAGTACTTC. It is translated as CATSRDITYQETQYF.

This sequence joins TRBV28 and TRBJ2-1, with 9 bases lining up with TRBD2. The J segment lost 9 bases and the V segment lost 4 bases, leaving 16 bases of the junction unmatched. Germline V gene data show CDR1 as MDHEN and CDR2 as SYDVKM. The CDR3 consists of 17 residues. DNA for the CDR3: TGTGCCAGCAGTTCGAGTTGGCGGGAGGGCCGAGGGGTTGAGCAGTTCTTC. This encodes CASSSSWREGRGVEQFF.